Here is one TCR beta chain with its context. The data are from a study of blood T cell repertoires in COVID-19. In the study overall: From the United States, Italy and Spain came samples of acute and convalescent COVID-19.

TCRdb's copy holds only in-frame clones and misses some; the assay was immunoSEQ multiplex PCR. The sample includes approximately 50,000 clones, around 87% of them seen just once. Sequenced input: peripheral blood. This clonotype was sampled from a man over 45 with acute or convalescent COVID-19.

CDR3: CASSIGTAKYNEQFF. The CDR3 nucleotides read TGTGCCAGTAGTATAGGGACAGCGAAGTACAATGAGCAGTTCTTC. This chain joins TRBV19 and TRBJ2-1; possible D gene TRBD1, 6 bases. Germline CDR1 LNHDA, CDR2 SQIVND (reference sequence). The CDR3 loop spans 15 amino acids. The V end was cut by 1 base, the J end by 4 bases, with 11 bases between. Complete variable domain (other parts from reference TRBV19 and TRBJ2-1): DGGITQSPKYLFRKEGQNVTLSCEQNLNHDAMYWYRQDPGQGLRLIYYSQIVNDFQKGDIAEGYSVSREKKESFPLTVTSAQKNPTAFYLCASSIGTAKYNEQFFGPGTRLTVL.